Below, one T cell receptor beta chain is given with its context. Its antigen is currently not known. No per-base quality is available; no much larger clone lies one base away. This specimen comes from a study of cytomegalovirus exposure and HLA in healthy donors (dated by TCRdb to about 2017). Context from the whole study: According to an earlier analysis of 587 of the donors, 150 million to 200 million T cells yielded over 90 million unique TCR beta sequences and 276 Gb of sequence data. Five DR-DQ haplotypes were handled as single units for association and clustering, since linkage in the cohort was strong. Every repertoire in the discovery cohort had been generated on one and the same sequencing platform. Rather than drawing on any new phenotypic data, the later analysis identified candidate immune exposures from TCR beta sequences and the way those sequences occurred across donors. In addition to the first cohort of 666 subjects, a separate validation cohort of approximately 110 different subjects was used. Donor age, sex, ethnicity and CMV serostatus were compiled alongside the repertoire data. An earlier analysis of fewer than 700 of the donors applied high-throughput TCR beta sequencing to assess whether each TCR beta V gene segment acted as functional or pseudogenic. High-throughput TCR immunosequencing, statistical association of individual TCRs with disease status, and machine learning were combined to predict cytomegalovirus infection status. The study profiled the T cell repertoires of 550 to 700 subjects by immunosequencing and related them to cytomegalovirus serostatus. A later genetic analysis used genome-wide SNP genotypes for about three fifths of the 666 donors, treating that subset as a discovery cohort. The genetic ancestry cluster associated with self-reported Caucasian donors included over 65% of the 300 to 450 genotyped donors. Approximately 310 gigabases of sequencing data and approximately 93 million unique TCR sequences were included in an early release covering about 620 HLA-typed donors. Among roughly 400 genotyped donors of the cohort, an average of around 240,000 unique TCR beta nucleotide sequences were sequenced per donor, roughly 20% of them non-productive. A later analysis re-examined previously published TCR beta repertoires from more than 650 donors and added high-resolution HLA genotyping to investigate patterns of TCR occurrence. The number of typed donors differed by locus: about 629-640 for A, B, C, DRB1 and DQB1; approximately 530 for DQA1; some 590 for DPA1; and some 470 for DPB1. The study aimed to test whether cataloging public T cell receptors could reveal signatures of past pathogen exposure. HLA typing included class I and class II loci at four-digit resolution. Broader findings and caveats from the paper: In a later analysis, several top co-occurrence clusters were reported to appear linked to parvovirus B19, influenza, CMV and Epstein-Barr virus. A further reported finding was that TCR beta sequences accurately predicted the HLA-A and HLA-B alleles for most subjects in the first cohort. Because the 87-base-pair reads could not distinguish some IMGT-functional V segments, including TRBV6-2 and TRBV6-3, those segments were excluded. Roughly uniform sequencing depth across donors was assumed in presence/absence analyses, although this assumption may not hold. Linkage disequilibrium might explain the correlated functional status among segregating V segments, but an unknown experimental factor could not be ruled out. The authors suggested that the approach could potentially be generalized to other disease states and immunological phenotypes. In a later analysis, TCR association rates were found to vary across HLA loci, with the most associated TCRs seen for DRB1 alleles and the fewest for HLA-C alleles. V-gene and J-gene trimming of TCR beta chains was associated with a missense DCLRE1C variant in a later genetic analysis, and the association was replicated in an independent cohort. Most TCR sequences were seen in very few donors, while some public TCRs were found in many individuals. Specific HLA alleles were associated with 16,951 TCR beta sequences at a false discovery rate of 0.05 in a later analysis. A total of fewer than 200 TCR beta chains were listed by the study as associated with cytomegalovirus. In both the original and validation cohorts, the classifier was reported to diagnose cytomegalovirus status with high specificity and sensitivity. Compared with the approximately 670-donor mean, donors in an Asian-associated ancestry cluster had fewer N-insertions in productive TCRs, according to a later genetic analysis. A later analysis found that HLA-associated TCR beta chains were more clonally expanded and had lower generation probabilities than equally common non-associated chains. The cohort was sequenced for TCR beta chains only, and without alpha or paired-chain data the features that could be detected were limited. In a later analysis, most CMV-associated TCR beta chains were found to appear HLA-restricted, with HLA associations seemingly driven largely by CMV exposure. In an earlier analysis of 587 of the donors, most TCR beta V segments appeared in productive rearrangements about 90% or about 30% of the time, broadly matching IMGT annotations. In vitro tests confirmed that a few of the cytomegalovirus-associated TCR beta chains recognize cytomegalovirus antigens. HLA typing was unavailable for some donors at each locus, so association tests used only the typed subset. Because counts were too low, 15 to 20 rarely observed V segments, including chromosome 9 orphons, were left out of the earlier analysis of over 550 of the donors. Assigning TCR associations to individual alleles was difficult when HLA alleles, especially DR and DQ, strongly co-occurred. Immune exposure information for the cohort was limited to CMV serostatus. A group of highly shared sequence variants was considered likely to be a technical artifact of the sequencing pipeline.

The method was the immunoSEQ multiplex PCR assay. For the multiplex PCR, a mixture combining 60 forward primers for TCR Vbeta segments and 13 reverse primers for TCR Jbeta segments was used. The CDR3 region of rearranged TCR beta genes was amplified from genomic DNA by a multiplex PCR assay. The Illumina HiSeq System was used to sequence the amplified TCR beta libraries as 87-base-pair reads. The original pipeline was this. A later analysis counted some 80 million unique TCR beta chains across the 600 to 850 repertoires, and roughly 11 million of these chains were shared by at least two donors. Raw reads were error-corrected and collapsed into unique sequences with a nearest-neighbor algorithm that merged closely related sequences to remove PCR and sequencing errors. Alignment of CDR3 sequences to IMGT reference sequences was used to assign V, D and J gene segments. For a sequence to be retained, a match of at least six nucleotides was required to both a V gene segment and a J gene segment. A rearrangement counted as productive if the CDR3 had no stop codons and remained in frame with V and J, and every other rearrangement counted as non-productive. Following IMGT convention, CDR3 was defined as the stretch from the second conserved V-encoded cysteine to the conserved J-encoded phenylalanine. The earlier analysis of about 530 of the donors excluded any sequence lacking an unambiguous match to a single V gene segment. In an earlier analysis of about 590 of the donors, a V segment was called functional when productive rearrangements were above 56.7%, and segregating when the standard deviation between donors exceeded 5%. A statistical classification framework was developed to diagnose cytomegalovirus status using the catalog of TCR beta chain sequences. V and J gene assignment, in a later analysis, came from comparing TCR nucleotide sequences with IMGT/GENE-DB human TR gene sequences. Using the TCRdist pipeline, a later analysis assigned CDR3 sequences along with most-parsimonious VDJ recombination scenarios. In a later analysis, each TCR beta chain was defined by its CDR3 amino acid sequence together with its V-gene family, and reads without a unique V-gene family were excluded. To address suspected cross-contamination and a sequencing artifact, a later analysis removed approximately 590 highly shared, low-generation-probability nucleotide sequences. In a later analysis, a clonal expansion index was calculated for each public chain from normalized within-repertoire ranks of inferred template counts. In a later analysis, generation probabilities were computed using a VDJ recombination model fitted to out-of-frame rearrangements, and the results were checked against IGoR. In a later analysis, TCR-TCR, TCR-HLA and TCR-CMV co-occurrence was scored with hypergeometric tests, and a repertoire-size bias correction was applied to TCR pairs. In a later analysis, false discovery rates were estimated by permuting HLA or CMV assignments 20 times. A later analysis grouped co-occurring TCRs with DBSCAN, adding TCRdist sequence similarity when clustering within HLA-allele-positive subsets. Repertoires with fewer than 30,000 or more than 120,000 public chains, plus five repertoires with anomalous nucleotide sharing, were excluded from co-occurrence clustering. TCRdb retrieved this table from immuneACCESS and kept in-frame rearrangements only. Not all clones are present; in checked studies, unresolved V genes account for under half, and no reason is known for the remainder. V and J calls and clone size are given by that table; D and trimming were obtained from the DNA. The sample data list 120,000 or so clones, and over 65% of these were observed just once. Approximately 10% of the sample is taken by the ten largest.

The cohort was made up of 650 to 700 healthy bone marrow donors. At the time of sampling, all cohort members were nominally healthy, though unrecorded immune exposures were likely present. The donor tested CMV seropositive and was one of the 289 seropositive cohort members. A peripheral blood sample was provided by each donor, and peripheral blood mononuclear cells were used for TCR beta sequencing. Genomic DNA was extracted from the blood cell samples with the Qiagen DNeasy Blood Extraction Kit. From the germline V gene, CDR1 is WSHSY and CDR2 is SAAADI. V loses 3 bases at its end and J loses 4 bases; junction bases beyond the gene matches: 7. The CDR3 holds 16 amino acids from the cysteine to the phenylalanine. Just the 48-base CDR3 DNA is kept, in frame starting at base 1.

Sequenced input: PBMCs. The TCR comes from a man younger than 40 in good health and CMV-seropositive. The chain is made from TRBV10-2 and TRBJ2-2; 8 of the junction bases match TRBD2. The DNA reads TGCGCCAGCAGTGACCCCCGGGGGGGGCGCACCGGGGAGCTGTTTTTT. Its translation is CASSDPRGGRTGELFF.